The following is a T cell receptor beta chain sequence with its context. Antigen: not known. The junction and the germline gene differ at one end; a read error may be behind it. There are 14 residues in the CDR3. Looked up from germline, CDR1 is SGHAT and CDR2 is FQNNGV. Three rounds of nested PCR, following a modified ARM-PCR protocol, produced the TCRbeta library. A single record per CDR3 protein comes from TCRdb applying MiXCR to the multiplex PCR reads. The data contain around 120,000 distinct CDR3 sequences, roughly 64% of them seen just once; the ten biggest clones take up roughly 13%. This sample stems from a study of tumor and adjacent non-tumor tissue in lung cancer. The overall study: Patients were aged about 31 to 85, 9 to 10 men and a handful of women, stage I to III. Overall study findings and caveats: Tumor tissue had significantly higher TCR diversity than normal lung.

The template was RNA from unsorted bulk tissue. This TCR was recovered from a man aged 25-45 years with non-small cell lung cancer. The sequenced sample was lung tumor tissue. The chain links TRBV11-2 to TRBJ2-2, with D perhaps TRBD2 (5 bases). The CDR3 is CASSLTSGVGELFF. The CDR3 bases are TGTGCCAGCAGCTTAACGAGTGGGGTCGGGGAGTTGTTTTTT.